What follows is one TCR beta chain and its context. This clonotype was observed a few times. Its recognized antigen is unknown. Nothing much larger sits one base from this clone, and base qualities are not available. This entry comes from a study of blood T cells in healthy people across ages (dated by TCRdb to between 2014 and 2017). Context from the whole study: In model experiments, template switching captured roughly one uniquely barcoded TCR beta cDNA molecule for every two T cells. Age-related changes in TCR beta repertoire diversity were measured in the study by deep sequencing normalized with unique cDNA molecular identifiers. The donors were split into four age groups: young (average about 15 years), middle-aged (nearly 40), aged (more than 60) and long-lived (approximately 80). Donors of different ages were randomly distributed across sequencing lanes to avoid experimental bias. For two donors (one aged 18 to 30 and one aged 80 or older), the study analyzed two additional independent replicas of 1 million unique cDNA reads from the same blood draw.

Library generation was performed with 5' RACE. Sequencing was performed on an Illumina HiSeq 2500. A second roughly 7 to 11 cycle PCR used a sample-barcoded 5' primer and a J-beta primer mix. A template-switch 5' adaptor carrying 12 random nucleotides introduced a unique molecular identifier onto each TCR beta cDNA molecule. At least 2.5 million CDR3-containing paired-end reads were obtained from each sample. All of the RNA was converted into first-strand cDNA using the Mint cDNA synthesis kit, with a TRBC-specific oligonucleotide serving as the primer. After uracil-DNA glycosylase treatment, a first 18-cycle PCR used universal primers M1SS and BC2_uni_R on all cDNA. The authors' analysis ran thus. Each sample was normalized by randomly selecting 1 million high-quality reads, each carrying a distinct molecular identifier. Instead of being binned into consensus sequences, reads that shared molecular identifiers were thrown out. CDR3 identification, clonotype clustering and error correction used MiTCR with a Q25 quality threshold and the strictest error-elimination algorithm. A nonparametric unseen species model using Euler transformation provided a lower-bound estimate of total TCR beta diversity. TCRdb passed the public sequencing reads through fastp at Q25 and MiXCR, retaining productive beta sequences. Here each entry gathers all rows of one CDR3 protein and keeps the most common genes and DNA. For this entry, the V and J calls and clone size follow TCRdb and not the study's own pipeline. Counted in this sample were about 640,000 distinct CDR3 sequences; 40% to 45% of them appeared once. In total, the top ten clones hold 25% to 35% of the sample.

Systemically healthy Caucasian individuals from Russia, 39 in total and aged roughly 6 to 100 years, were included as donors. Roughly 10 milliliters of peripheral blood were collected from each donor into EDTA-treated Vacutainer tubes. Ficoll-Paque density-gradient centrifugation was used to isolate PBMCs, with at least 7 million per sample. Total RNA was extracted from PBMCs with Trizol reagent, with at least 5.5 micrograms obtained per sample. For every donor, flow cytometry on a PBMC aliquot measured the percentage of naive CD45RAhigh/CD27high T cells. Points the paper makes about the study in general: There was a strong correlation between observed TCR beta diversity and the percentage of naive T cells measured by flow cytometry. Observed TCR beta diversity per million T cells fell roughly linearly with age, and a significant reduction was already apparent by age roughly 41. Bulk unsorted PBMC profiling prevented conclusive comparison of naive and antigen-experienced compartments. Compared with the aged group, the long-lived group had more naive CD4+ T cells, fewer expanded clones and increased TCR diversity, a pattern suggesting age selection. Estimates of total diversity based on one million sequenced T cells were regarded as lower bounds and as underestimates. Donor CMV infection status was unknown, potentially confounding age-related changes in expanded clonotypes.

Sample: blood. This TCR came from an elderly man in good health.

The bases are TGTGCCAGCAGCTTGGGGCGGGGTGGGACTAGCTACAATGAGCAGTTCTTC. It is translated as CASSLGRGGTSYNEQFF. The chain links TRBV5-5 with TRBJ2-1, with 8 bases matching TRBD2. The CDR3 sequence holds 17 residues, the cysteine and phenylalanine included. The retained sequence is limited to the CDR3, 51 bases, with the frame set at the first base. At the junction V is shortened by 0 bases and J by 3 bases; bases outside the gene matches: 8. Based on the germline V gene (reference sequence), the CDR1 and CDR2 sequences are SGHKS and YYEKEE.